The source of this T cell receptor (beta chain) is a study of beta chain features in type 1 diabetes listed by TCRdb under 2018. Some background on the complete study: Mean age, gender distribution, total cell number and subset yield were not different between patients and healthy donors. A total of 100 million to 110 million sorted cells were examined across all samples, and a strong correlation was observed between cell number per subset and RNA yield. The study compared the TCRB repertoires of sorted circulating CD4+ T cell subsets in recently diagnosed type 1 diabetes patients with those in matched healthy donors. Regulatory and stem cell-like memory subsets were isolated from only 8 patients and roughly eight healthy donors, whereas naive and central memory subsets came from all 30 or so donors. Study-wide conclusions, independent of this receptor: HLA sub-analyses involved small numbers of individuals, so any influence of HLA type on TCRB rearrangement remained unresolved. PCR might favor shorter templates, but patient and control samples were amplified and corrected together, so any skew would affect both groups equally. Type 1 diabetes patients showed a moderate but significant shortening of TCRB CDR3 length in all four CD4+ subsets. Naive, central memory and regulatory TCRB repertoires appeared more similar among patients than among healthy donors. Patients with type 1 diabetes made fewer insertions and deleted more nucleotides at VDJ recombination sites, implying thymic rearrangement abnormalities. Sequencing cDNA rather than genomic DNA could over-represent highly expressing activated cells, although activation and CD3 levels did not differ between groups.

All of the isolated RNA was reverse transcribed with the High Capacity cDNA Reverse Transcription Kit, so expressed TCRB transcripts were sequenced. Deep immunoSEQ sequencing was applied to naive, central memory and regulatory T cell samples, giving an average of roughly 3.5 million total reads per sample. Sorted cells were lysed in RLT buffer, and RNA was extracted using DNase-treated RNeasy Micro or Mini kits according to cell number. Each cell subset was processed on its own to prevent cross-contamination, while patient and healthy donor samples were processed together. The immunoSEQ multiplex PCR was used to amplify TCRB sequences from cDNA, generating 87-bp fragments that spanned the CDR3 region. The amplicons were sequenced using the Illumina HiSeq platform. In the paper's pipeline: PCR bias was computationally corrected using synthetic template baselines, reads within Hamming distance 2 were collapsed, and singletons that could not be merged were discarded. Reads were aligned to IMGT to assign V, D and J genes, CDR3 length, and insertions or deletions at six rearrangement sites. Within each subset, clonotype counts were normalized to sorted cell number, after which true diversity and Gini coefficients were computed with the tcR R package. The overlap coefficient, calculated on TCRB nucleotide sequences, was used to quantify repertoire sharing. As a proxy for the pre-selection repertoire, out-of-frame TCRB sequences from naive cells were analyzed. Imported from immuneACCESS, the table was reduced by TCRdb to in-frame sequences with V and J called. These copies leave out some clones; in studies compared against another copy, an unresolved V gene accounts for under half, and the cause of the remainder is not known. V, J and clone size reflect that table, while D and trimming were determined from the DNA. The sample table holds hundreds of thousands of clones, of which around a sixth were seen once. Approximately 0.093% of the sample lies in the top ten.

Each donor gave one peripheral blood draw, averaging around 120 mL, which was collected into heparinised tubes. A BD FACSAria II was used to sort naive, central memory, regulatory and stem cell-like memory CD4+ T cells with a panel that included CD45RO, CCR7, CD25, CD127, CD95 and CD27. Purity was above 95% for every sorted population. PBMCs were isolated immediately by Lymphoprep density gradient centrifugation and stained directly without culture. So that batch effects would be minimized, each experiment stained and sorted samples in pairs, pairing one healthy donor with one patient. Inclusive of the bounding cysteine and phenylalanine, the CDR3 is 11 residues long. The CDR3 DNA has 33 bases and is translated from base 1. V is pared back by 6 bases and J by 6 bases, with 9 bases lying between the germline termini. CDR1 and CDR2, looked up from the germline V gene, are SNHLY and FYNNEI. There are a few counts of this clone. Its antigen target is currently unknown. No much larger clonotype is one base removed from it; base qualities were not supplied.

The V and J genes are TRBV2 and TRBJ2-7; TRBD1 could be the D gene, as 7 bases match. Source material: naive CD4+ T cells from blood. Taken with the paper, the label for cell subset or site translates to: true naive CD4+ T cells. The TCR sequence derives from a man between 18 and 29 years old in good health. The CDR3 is CASRQGGEQYF. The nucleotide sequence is TGTGCCAGCAGGCAGGGGGGCGAGCAGTACTTC.